Given below is one TCR beta chain in context. The table came from immunoSEQ multiplex PCR; TCRdb's copy has only in-frame clones and leaves some out. The table includes roughly 230,000 clones, around 83% detected once. Germline V gene lookup returns CDR1 MNHNY and CDR2 SVGAGI (reference sequence). This CDR3 comprises 14 residues. With 5 bases clipped from V and 5 bases from J, the junction kept 7 bases outside the gene matches. This sample stems from a study of blood T cell repertoires in COVID-19. Sample: peripheral blood. The TCR comes from a woman between 50 and 59 years old with acute or convalescent COVID-19. The rearrangement uses TRBV6-6 and TRBJ1-2, with TRBD1 matching over 8 bases. CDR3 bases: TGTGCCAGCAGTCTAGGACAGGGACTTTATGGCTACACCTTC. It encodes CASSLGQGLYGYTF.